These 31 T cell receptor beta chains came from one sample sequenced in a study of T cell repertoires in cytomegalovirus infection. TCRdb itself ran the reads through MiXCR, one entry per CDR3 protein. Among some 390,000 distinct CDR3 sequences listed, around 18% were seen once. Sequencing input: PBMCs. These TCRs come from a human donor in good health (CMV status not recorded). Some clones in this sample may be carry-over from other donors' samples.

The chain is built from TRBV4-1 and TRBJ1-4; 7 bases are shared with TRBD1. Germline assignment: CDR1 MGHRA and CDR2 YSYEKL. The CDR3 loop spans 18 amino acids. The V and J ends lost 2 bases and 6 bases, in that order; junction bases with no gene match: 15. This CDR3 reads CASSQPAPLRGLDEKLFF. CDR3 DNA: TGCGCCAGCAGCCAACCCGCCCCGTTGAGGGGGCTAGATGAAAAACTGTTTTTT.

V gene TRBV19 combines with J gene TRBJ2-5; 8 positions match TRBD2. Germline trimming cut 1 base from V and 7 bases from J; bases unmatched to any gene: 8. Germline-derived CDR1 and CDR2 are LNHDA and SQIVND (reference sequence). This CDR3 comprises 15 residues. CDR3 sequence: CASSIAPGGPGTQYF. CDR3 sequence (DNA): TGTGCCAGTAGTATAGCTCCGGGGGGGCCGGGGACCCAGTACTTC.

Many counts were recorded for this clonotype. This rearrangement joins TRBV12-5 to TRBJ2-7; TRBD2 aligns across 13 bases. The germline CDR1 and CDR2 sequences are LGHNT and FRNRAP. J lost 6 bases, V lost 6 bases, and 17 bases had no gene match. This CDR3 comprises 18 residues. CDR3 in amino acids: CASGPTGTSGKFRREQYF. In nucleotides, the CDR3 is TGTGCTAGTGGCCCGACCGGGACTAGCGGGAAATTTAGGCGCGAGCAGTACTTC. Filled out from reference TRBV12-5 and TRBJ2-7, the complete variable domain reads DARVTQTPRHKVTEMGQEVTMRCQPILGHNTVFWYRQTMMQGLELLAYFRNRAPLDDSGMPKDRFSAEMPDATLATLKIQPSEPRDSAVYFCASGPTGTSGKFRREQYFGPGTRLTVT.

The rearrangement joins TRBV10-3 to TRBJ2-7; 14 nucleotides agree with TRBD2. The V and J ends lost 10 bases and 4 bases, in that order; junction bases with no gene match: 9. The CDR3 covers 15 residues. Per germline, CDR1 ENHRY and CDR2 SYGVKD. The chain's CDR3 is CATSRLAGGPYEQYF. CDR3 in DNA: TGTGCCACCTCGAGACTAGCGGGAGGGCCGTACGAGCAGTACTTC.

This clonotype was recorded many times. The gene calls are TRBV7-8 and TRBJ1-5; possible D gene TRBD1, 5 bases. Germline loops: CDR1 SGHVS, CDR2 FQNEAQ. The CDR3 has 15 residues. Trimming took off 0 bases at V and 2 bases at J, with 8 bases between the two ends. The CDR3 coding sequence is TGTGCCAGCAGCTTAGCCAGGGTGGGCAATCAGCCCCAGCATTTT. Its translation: CASSLARVGNQPQHF.

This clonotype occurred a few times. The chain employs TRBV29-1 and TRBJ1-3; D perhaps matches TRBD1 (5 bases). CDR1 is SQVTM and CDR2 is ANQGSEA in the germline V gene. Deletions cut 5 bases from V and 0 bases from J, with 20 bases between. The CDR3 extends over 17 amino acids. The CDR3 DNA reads TGCAGCGTTTGGGGAGCAGGGAGCAGAAACTCTGGAAACACCATATATTTT. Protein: CSVWGAGSRNSGNTIYF.

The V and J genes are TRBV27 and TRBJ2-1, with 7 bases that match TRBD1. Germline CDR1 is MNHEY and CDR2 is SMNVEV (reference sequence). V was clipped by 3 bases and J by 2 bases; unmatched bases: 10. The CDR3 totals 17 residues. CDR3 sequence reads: CASSFAPGQVTYNEQFF. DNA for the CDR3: TGTGCCAGCAGTTTTGCCCCTGGACAGGTCACCTACAATGAGCAGTTCTTC.

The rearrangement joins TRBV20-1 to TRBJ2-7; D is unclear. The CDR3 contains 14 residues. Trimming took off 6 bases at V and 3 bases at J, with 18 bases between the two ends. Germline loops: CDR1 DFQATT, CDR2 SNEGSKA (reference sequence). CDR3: CSAATTLRDYEQYF. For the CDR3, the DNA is TGCAGTGCCGCTACTACATTAAGGGACTACGAGCAGTACTTC.

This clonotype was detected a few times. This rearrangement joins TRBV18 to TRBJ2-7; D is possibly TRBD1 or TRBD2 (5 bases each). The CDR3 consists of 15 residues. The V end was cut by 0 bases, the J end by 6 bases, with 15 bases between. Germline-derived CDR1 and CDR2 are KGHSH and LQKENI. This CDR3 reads CASSPPECRECEQYF. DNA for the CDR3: TGTGCCAGCTCACCACCGGAGTGCAGGGAGTGCGAGCAGTACTTC.

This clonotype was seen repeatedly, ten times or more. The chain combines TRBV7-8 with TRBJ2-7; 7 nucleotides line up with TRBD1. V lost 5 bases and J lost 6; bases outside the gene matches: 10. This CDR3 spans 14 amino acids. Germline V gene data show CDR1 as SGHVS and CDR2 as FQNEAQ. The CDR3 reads CASSTNRGPGEQYF. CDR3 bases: TGTGCCAGCAGCACAAACAGGGGACCTGGCGAGCAGTACTTC.

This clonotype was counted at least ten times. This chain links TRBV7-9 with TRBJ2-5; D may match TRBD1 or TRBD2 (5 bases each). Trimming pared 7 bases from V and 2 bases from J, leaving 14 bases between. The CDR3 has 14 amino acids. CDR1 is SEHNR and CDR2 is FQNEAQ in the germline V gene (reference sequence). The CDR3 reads CASIPGRRQETQYF. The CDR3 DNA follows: TGTGCCAGCATCCCGGGACGGCGTCAAGAGACCCAGTACTTC.

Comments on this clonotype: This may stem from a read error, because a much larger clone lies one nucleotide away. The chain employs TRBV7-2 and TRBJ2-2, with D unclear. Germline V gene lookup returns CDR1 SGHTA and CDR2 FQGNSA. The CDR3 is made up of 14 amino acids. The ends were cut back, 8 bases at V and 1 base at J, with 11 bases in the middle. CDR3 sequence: CASHPARNTGELFF. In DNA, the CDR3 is TGTGCCAGCCACCCCGCGAGGAACACCGGGGAGCTGTTTTTT.

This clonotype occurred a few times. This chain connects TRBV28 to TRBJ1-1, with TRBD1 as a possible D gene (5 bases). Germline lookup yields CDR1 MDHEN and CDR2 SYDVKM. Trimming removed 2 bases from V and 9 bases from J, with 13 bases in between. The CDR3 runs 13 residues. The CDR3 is CASSLKTGLKAFF. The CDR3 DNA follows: TGTGCCAGCAGTTTAAAAACAGGATTGAAAGCTTTCTTT.

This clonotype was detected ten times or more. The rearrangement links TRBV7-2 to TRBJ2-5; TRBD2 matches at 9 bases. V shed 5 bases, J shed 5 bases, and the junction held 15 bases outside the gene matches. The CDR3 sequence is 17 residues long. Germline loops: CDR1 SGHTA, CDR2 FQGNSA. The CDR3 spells CASSANTGAGGPETQYF. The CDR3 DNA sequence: TGTGCCAGCAGCGCAAATACTGGGGCGGGAGGGCCGGAGACCCAGTACTTC.

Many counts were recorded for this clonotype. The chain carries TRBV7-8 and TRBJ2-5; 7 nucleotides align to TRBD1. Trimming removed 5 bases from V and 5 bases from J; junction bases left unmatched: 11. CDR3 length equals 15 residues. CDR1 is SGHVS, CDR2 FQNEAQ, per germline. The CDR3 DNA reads TGTGCCAGCAGCCCAACCGGGACAGCGAGGGAGACCCAGTACTTC. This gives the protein CASSPTGTARETQYF.

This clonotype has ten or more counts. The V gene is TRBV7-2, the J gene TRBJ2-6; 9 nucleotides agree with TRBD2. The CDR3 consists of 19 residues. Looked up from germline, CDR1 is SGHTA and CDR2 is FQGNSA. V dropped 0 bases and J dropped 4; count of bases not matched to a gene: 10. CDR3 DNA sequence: TGTGCCAGCAGCTTAGCTCCTAGCGGGACGGCGAGGGGGGCCAACGTCCTGACTTTC. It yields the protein CASSLAPSGTARGANVLTF.

CDR3 sequence reads: CASSSGRSYEQYF. The CDR3 DNA sequence: TGTGCCAGCAGTTCAGGACGGTCCTACGAGCAGTACTTC. The chain couples TRBV12-3 or TRBV12-4 to TRBJ2-7, with D uncertain. Deletions cut 4 bases from V and 1 base from J, with 8 bases between. The CDR3 sequence is 13 residues long.

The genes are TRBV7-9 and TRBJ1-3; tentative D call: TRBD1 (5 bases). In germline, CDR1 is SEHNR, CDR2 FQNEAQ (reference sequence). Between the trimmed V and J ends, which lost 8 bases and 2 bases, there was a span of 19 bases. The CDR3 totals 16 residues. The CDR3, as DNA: TGTGCCAGCGGCCAGGGAAATGAGTTCGCTGGAAACACCATATATTTT. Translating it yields CASGQGNEFAGNTIYF.

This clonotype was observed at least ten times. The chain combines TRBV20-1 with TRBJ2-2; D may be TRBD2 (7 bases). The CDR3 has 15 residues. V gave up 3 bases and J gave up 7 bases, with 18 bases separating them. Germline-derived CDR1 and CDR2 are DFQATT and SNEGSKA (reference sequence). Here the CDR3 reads CSASSRGGHGGELFF. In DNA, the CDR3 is TGCAGTGCTAGTTCGAGGGGGGGGCACGGCGGGGAGCTGTTTTTT.

This CDR3 is CAISEGVPGYGYTF. DNA for the CDR3: TGTGCCATCAGTGAAGGAGTCCCTGGCTATGGCTACACCTTC. The chain carries TRBV10-3 and TRBJ1-2, with no clear D. This CDR3 spans 14 amino acids. From germline, CDR1 is ENHRY and CDR2 SYGVKD. V lost 3 bases to trimming and J lost 4 bases, with 12 bases between them.

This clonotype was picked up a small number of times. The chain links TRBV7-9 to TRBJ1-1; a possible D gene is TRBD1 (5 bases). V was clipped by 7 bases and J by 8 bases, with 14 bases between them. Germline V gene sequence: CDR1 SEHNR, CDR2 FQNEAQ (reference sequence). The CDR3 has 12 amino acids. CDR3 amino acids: CASNKGTLEAFF. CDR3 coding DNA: TGTGCCAGCAATAAAGGGACCCTAGAAGCTTTCTTT. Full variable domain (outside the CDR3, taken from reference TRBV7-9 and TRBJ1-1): DTGVSQNPRHKITKRGQNVTFRCDPISEHNRLYWYRQTLGQGPEFLTYFQNEAQLEKSRLLSDRFSAERPKGSFSTLEIQRTEQGDSAMYLCASNKGTLEAFFGQGTRLTVV.

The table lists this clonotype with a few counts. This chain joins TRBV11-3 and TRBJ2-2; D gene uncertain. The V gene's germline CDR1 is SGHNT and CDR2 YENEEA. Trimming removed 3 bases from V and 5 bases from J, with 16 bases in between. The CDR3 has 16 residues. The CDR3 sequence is CASSFGLPLGTGELFF. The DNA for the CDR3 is TGTGCCAGCAGCTTCGGTCTCCCGCTTGGGACCGGGGAGCTGTTTTTT.

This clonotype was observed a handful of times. DNA for the CDR3: TGTGCCAGCAGCTTAGAGGTCTGGTCAGAGCAGTACTTC. Its translation is CASSLEVWSEQYF. The J gene is TRBJ2-7, the V gene TRBV7-9; D is unclear. The CDR3 is made up of 13 amino acids. Trimming took 1 base from V and 7 from J, leaving 11 bases between them. The germline gives CDR1 SEHNR, CDR2 FQNEAQ (reference sequence).

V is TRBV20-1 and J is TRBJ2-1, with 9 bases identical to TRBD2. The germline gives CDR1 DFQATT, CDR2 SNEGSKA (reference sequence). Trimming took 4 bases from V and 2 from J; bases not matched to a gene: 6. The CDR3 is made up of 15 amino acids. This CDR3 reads CSAKMTSGTYNEQFF. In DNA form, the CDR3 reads TGCAGTGCTAAAATGACTAGCGGTACCTACAATGAGCAGTTCTTC.

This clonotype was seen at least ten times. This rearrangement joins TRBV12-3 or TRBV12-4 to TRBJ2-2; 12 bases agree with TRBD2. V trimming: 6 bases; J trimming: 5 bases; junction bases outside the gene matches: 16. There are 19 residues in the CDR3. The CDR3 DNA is TGTGCCAGCAGACTAGATCGACTAGCGGGAGCAGGACAGACCGGGGAGCTGTTTTTT. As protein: CASRLDRLAGAGQTGELFF.

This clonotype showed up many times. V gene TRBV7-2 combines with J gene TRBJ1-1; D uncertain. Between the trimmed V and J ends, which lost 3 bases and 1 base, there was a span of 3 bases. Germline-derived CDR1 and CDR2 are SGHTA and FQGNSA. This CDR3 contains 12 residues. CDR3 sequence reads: CASSFANTEAFF. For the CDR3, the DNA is TGTGCCAGCAGCTTTGCGAACACTGAAGCTTTCTTT.

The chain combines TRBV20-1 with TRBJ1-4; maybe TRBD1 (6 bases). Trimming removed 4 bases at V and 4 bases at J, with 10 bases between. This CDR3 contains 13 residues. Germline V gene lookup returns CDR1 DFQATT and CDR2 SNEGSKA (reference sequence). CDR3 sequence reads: CSAIRGGNEKLFF. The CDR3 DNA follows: TGCAGTGCTATCAGGGGCGGTAATGAAAAACTGTTTTTT.

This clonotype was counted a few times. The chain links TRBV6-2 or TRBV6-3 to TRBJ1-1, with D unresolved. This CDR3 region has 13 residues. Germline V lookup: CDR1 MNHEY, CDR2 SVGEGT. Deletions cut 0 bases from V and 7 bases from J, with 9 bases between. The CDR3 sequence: CASSYSSLSEAFF. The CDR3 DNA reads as TGTGCCAGCAGTTACTCGTCCCTCAGTGAAGCTTTCTTT.

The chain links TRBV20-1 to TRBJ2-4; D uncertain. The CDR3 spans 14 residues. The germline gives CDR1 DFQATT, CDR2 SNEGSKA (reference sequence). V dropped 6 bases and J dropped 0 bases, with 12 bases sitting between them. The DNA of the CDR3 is TGCAGTGCCACAGAACCCCTAGCCAAAAACATTCAGTACTTC. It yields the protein CSATEPLAKNIQYF.

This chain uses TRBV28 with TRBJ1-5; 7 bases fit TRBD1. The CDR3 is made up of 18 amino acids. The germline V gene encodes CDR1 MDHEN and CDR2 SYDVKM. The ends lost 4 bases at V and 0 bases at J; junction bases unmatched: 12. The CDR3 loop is CASSWDRQGVYSNQPQHF. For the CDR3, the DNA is TGTGCCAGCAGTTGGGATCGACAGGGCGTTTATAGCAATCAGCCCCAGCATTTT.

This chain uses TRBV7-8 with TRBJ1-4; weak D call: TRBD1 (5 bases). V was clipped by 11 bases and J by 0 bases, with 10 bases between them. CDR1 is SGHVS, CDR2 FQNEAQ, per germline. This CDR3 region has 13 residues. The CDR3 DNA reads TGTGCCGGAGGGGCGGCAACTAATGAAAAACTGTTTTTT. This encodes CAGGAATNEKLFF.